This passage covers 28 T cell receptor beta chains from one sample sequenced in a study of blood T cell repertoires in COVID-19. Sequencing was performed with immunoSEQ multiplex PCR; in TCRdb, only in-frame clones are kept and a portion is missing. The sample yields over 150,000 clones, 60% to 80% seen once. Sequenced: peripheral blood. Receptors were obtained from a woman in her 70s with acute or convalescent COVID-19.

The count of this clone is one. The chain employs TRBV12-5 and TRBJ2-7; D possibly corresponds to TRBD2 (5 bases). In germline, CDR1 is LGHNT, CDR2 FRNRAP. Trimming pared 1 base from V and 9 bases from J, leaving 10 bases between. CDR3 length equals 12 residues. The CDR3 DNA sequence: TGTGCTAGTGGTTTGGGGGGAGTCGGGCAGTACTTC. It codes for CASGLGGVGQYF.

The CDR3 sequence is CASSIGSSGRHNEQFF. The CDR3, as DNA: TGTGCCAGTAGTATAGGAAGTAGCGGGAGGCACAATGAGCAGTTCTTC. The rearrangement uses TRBV19 and TRBJ2-1; 10 nucleotides align to TRBD2. Germline V gives CDR1 LNHDA, CDR2 SQIVND (reference sequence). The CDR3 consists of 16 residues. J was trimmed by 5 bases and V by 1 base; bases with no gene match: 5.

The chain joins TRBV24-1 to TRBJ1-5, with unresolved D. The V gene lost 9 bases and the J gene lost 4 bases, with 18 bases spanning the gap. The CDR3 covers 15 residues. The germline CDR1 and CDR2 sequences are KGHDR and SFDVKD. Here the CDR3 reads CATSEGSRGNQPQHF. In DNA, the CDR3 is TGTGCCACCTCAGAAGGTTCGCGGGGAAATCAGCCCCAGCATTTT.

This clone was seen a handful of times. The chain recombines TRBV5-1 with TRBJ2-2, with TRBD1 identical over 9 bases. The length of the CDR3 is 15 residues. The ends lost 1 base at V and 3 bases at J; junction bases unmatched: 1. The germline gives CDR1 SGHRS, CDR2 YFSETQ. The CDR3 bases are TGCGCCAGCAGCTTGAGGACAGGGGACACCGGGGAGCTGTTTTTT. It is translated as CASSLRTGDTGELFF.

V gene TRBV19 combines with J gene TRBJ2-5; TRBD2 is a possible D gene (5 bases). CDR3 length equals 13 residues. The V gene's germline CDR1 is LNHDA and CDR2 SQIVND (reference sequence). V was shortened by 6 bases and J by 3 bases, with 11 bases between the two germline ends. CDR3 DNA sequence: TGTGCCAGTAGAAGAGTGGGAGAAGAGACCCAGTACTTC. It translates to CASRRVGEETQYF.

The gene calls are TRBV14 and TRBJ1-6; D is possibly TRBD1 (5 bases). Trimming stripped 5 bases from V and 10 bases from J, with 15 bases between. Germline assignment: CDR1 SGHDN and CDR2 FVKESK. CDR3 length: 14 residues. The CDR3 sequence is CASSLVGANSPLHF. The DNA of the CDR3 is TGTGCCAGCAGCTTGGTAGGGGCTAACTCACCCCTCCACTTT.

The chain carries TRBV30 and TRBJ1-5; no definite D call. Germline V gene sequence: CDR1 GTSNPN, CDR2 SVGIG (reference sequence). This CDR3 has 13 residues. V was shortened by 2 bases and J by 0 bases, with 5 bases between the two germline ends. The CDR3 region has the DNA TGTGCCTGGAGTTCCAGTAGCAATCAGCCCCAGCATTTT. This sequence encodes CAWSSSSNQPQHF.

The V call is TRBV6-5, the J call TRBJ2-1; 11 bases agree with TRBD2. J was trimmed by 5 bases and V by 5 bases; bases with no gene match: 2. The CDR3 covers 14 residues. Germline lookup yields CDR1 MNHEY and CDR2 SVGAGI. CDR3 DNA: TGTGCCAGCAGTAGGGGACTAGCGGACAATGAGCAGTTCTTC. This codes for CASSRGLADNEQFF.

The chain uses TRBV18 and TRBJ2-7; D remains ambiguous. In germline, CDR1 is KGHSH, CDR2 LQKENI. The CDR3 is 12 residues long. Trimming took off 3 bases at V and 4 bases at J, with 7 bases between the two ends. CDR3 DNA: TGTGCCAGCTCACCCGGGTCGTACGAGCAGTACTTC. It translates to CASSPGSYEQYF.

V gene TRBV5-6 combines with J gene TRBJ2-7, with D maybe TRBD1 (6 bases). V was trimmed by 3 bases and J by 1 base, leaving 8 bases between them. Germline CDR1 is SGHDT and CDR2 is YYEEEE. This CDR3 spans 13 amino acids. As DNA, the CDR3 is TGTGCCAGCAGCTGGGGGCAGTCCTACGAGCAGTACTTC. Its protein product is CASSWGQSYEQYF.

This clone was seen only once. This chain uses TRBV6-6 with TRBJ2-4, with D unclear. There are 12 residues in the CDR3. The V end lost 6 bases, the J end lost 6 bases, and 9 bases lay between the germline ends. Germline V gene sequence: CDR1 MNHNY, CDR2 SVGAGI (reference sequence). For the CDR3, the DNA is TGTGCCAGCAGCGGGTCTACAAACATTCAGTACTTC. Amino acid sequence: CASSGSTNIQYF.

This chain links TRBV6-2 or TRBV6-3 with TRBJ2-7; 9 positions agree with TRBD1. The trim removed 6 bases at V and 6 bases at J, leaving 12 bases unmatched. Germline loops: CDR1 MNHEY, CDR2 SVGEGT. The CDR3 contains 15 residues. In DNA form, the CDR3 reads TGTGCCAGCAGCCTTTATGGGACAGGGAGAGGCGAGCAGTACTTC. Encoded protein: CASSLYGTGRGEQYF.

This clone was found a few times. This chain links TRBV5-1 with TRBJ1-1, with 7 nucleotides matching TRBD1. The CDR3 spans 15 residues. Germline V gene sequence: CDR1 SGHRS, CDR2 YFSETQ. The junction had 5 bases not matched to a gene; V was cut back by 0 bases and J by 3 bases. The chain's CDR3 is CASSLARQGDTEAFF. The CDR3 DNA is TGCGCCAGCAGCTTGGCGAGACAGGGCGACACTGAAGCTTTCTTT.

The chain carries TRBV2 and TRBJ1-2; unclear D gene. The V end was cut by 5 bases, the J end by 4 bases, with 8 bases between. Germline V lookup: CDR1 SNHLY, CDR2 FYNNEI. This CDR3 contains 12 residues. In DNA form, the CDR3 reads TGTGCCAGCAGTTTCGGGTTCTATGGCTACACCTTC. Translated, it gives CASSFGFYGYTF.

The DNA of the CDR3 is TGTGCCAGTAGCGAGGGAGGGACACAAGAGACCCAGTACTTC. It is translated as CASSEGGTQETQYF. This chain joins TRBV19 and TRBJ2-5; D is perhaps TRBD2 (7 bases). CDR3 length: 14 residues. Per germline, CDR1 LNHDA and CDR2 SQIVND (reference sequence). V shed 6 bases and J shed 2 bases, with 13 bases lying between them.

V and J are TRBV3-1 (or the pseudogene TRBV3-2) and TRBJ2-7, with D uncertain. The CDR3 covers 13 residues. CDR1 and CDR2 (germline): LGHDT, YNNKEL (reference sequence). Trimming took off 1 base at V and 2 bases at J, with 6 bases between the two ends. CDR3 in DNA: TGTGCCAGCAGCCAAGCAGGTGCCTACGAGCAGTACTTC. Amino acids: CASSQAGAYEQYF.

The V and J genes are TRBV19 and TRBJ1-2; D may be TRBD1 (6 bases). Per germline, CDR1 LNHDA and CDR2 SQIVND (reference sequence). CDR3 length: 15 residues. Trimming shortened V by 3 bases and J by 4 bases, and 15 bases separated the two germline ends. CDR3 DNA: TGTGCCAGTAGTATGAGGGACACCGGGGTCTATGGCTACACCTTC. Translated: CASSMRDTGVYGYTF. The variable domain in full, with the rest retrieved from reference TRBV19 and TRBJ1-2, is DGGITQSPKYLFRKEGQNVTLSCEQNLNHDAMYWYRQDPGQGLRLIYYSQIVNDFQKGDIAEGYSVSREKKESFPLTVTSAQKNPTAFYLCASSMRDTGVYGYTFGSGTRLTVV.

The rearrangement uses TRBV2 and TRBJ2-7, with 8 bases identical to TRBD2. V trimming: 8 bases; J trimming: 0 bases; junction bases outside the gene matches: 6. The CDR3 is 14 amino acids. The V gene's germline CDR1 is SNHLY and CDR2 FYNNEI. Here the CDR3 reads CASQKSGSSYEQYF. The CDR3 bases are TGTGCCAGCCAAAAGAGCGGGAGCTCCTACGAGCAGTACTTC.

The rearrangement links TRBV7-3 to TRBJ2-1; D uncertain. V lost 2 bases and J lost 13, with 12 bases in between. Per germline, CDR1 SGHTA and CDR2 FQGTGA. The CDR3 totals 12 residues. The CDR3 is CASSLDGQAQFF. The CDR3 DNA is TGTGCCAGCAGCTTAGATGGGCAAGCCCAGTTCTTC.

The chain joins TRBV7-2 to TRBJ2-1, with 8 bases lining up with TRBD1. Germline V CDR1 and CDR2: SGHTA, FQGNSA. V lost 4 bases and J lost 2; bases outside the gene matches: 4. The CDR3 totals 15 residues. CDR3 coding DNA: TGTGCCAGCAGCTATGGACAGGGAACCTACAATGAGCAGTTCTTC. It codes for CASSYGQGTYNEQFF.

V usage is TRBV7-2 and J usage is TRBJ2-7, with 10 bases identical to TRBD2. The germline V gene encodes CDR1 SGHTA and CDR2 FQGNSA. After removal of 5 bases from V and 7 bases from J, the junction contained 17 bases not matched to a gene. This CDR3 is 17 amino acids long. The CDR3 loop is CASSPSGLARRGGEQYF. CDR3 DNA sequence: TGTGCCAGCAGCCCCTCGGGACTAGCGAGGAGGGGGGGGGAGCAGTACTTC. The full variable domain, its missing parts supplied by reference TRBV7-2 and TRBJ2-7, is GAGVSQSPSNKVTEKGKDVELRCDPISGHTALYWYRQSLGQGLEFLIYFQGNSAPDKSGLPSDRFSAERTGGSVSTLTIQRTQQEDSAVYLCASSPSGLARRGGEQYFGPGTRLTVT.

The chain couples TRBV10-3 to TRBJ2-2; D may be TRBD1 (5 bases). V lost 5 bases, J lost 3 bases, and 22 bases lay in between. The germline CDR1 and CDR2 sequences are ENHRY and SYGVKD. The CDR3 loop spans 18 amino acids. This CDR3 reads CAISPTEQGRVDTGELFF. The CDR3 DNA sequence: TGTGCCATCAGTCCGACAGAGCAGGGCAGGGTCGACACCGGGGAGCTGTTTTTT.

The genes are TRBV23-1 and TRBJ2-1; tentatively, D is TRBD1 (7 bases). TRBV23-1 is marked as an open reading frame, function uncertain. Trimming removed 2 bases from V and 6 bases from J, with 14 bases in between. The CDR3 covers 15 residues. The CDR3 DNA reads TGCGCCAGCAGTCAAGGGATCCAGGGGGGCAATGAGCAGTTCTTC. It encodes CASSQGIQGGNEQFF.

The rearrangement uses TRBV7-9 and TRBJ2-6; 10 bases agree with TRBD1. Germline V lookup: CDR1 SEHNR, CDR2 FQNEAQ (reference sequence). The ends lost 6 bases at V and 0 bases at J; junction bases unmatched: 5. The CDR3 has 17 residues. Written as DNA, the CDR3 is TGTGCCAGCAGGGGGACAGGGGAATCCTCTGGGGCCAACGTCCTGACTTTC. Translating it yields CASRGTGESSGANVLTF.

The genes are TRBV5-6 and TRBJ2-7; 7 bases line up with TRBD1. Germline V gene lookup returns CDR1 SGHDT and CDR2 YYEEEE. Trimming at V came to 4 bases and at J to 2 bases, leaving 6 bases not matched to a gene. This CDR3 spans 14 amino acids. CDR3 in amino acids: CASSHDRVPYEQYF. The CDR3 DNA reads as TGTGCCAGCAGCCATGACAGGGTCCCCTACGAGCAGTACTTC.

V is TRBV7-8 and J is TRBJ2-7; 13 bases align to TRBD2. V lost 5 bases, J lost 3 bases, and 13 bases stayed unmatched. This CDR3 spans 18 amino acids. Germline-derived CDR1 and CDR2 are SGHVS and FQNEAQ. CDR3 DNA sequence: TGTGCCAGCAGCCCCGCCCGTACTAGCGGGAGGGCAGGCTACGAGCAGTACTTC. It codes for CASSPARTSGRAGYEQYF.

The J gene is TRBJ1-1, the V gene TRBV29-1; D gene uncertain. The CDR3 extends over 14 amino acids. Germline V gene data show CDR1 as SQVTM and CDR2 as ANQGSEA. Trimming cost V 4 bases and J 1 base, with 13 bases left between them. The DNA for the CDR3 is TGCAGCGTTGTGAAGGCCGAGGCGAACACTGAAGCTTTCTTT. The encoded protein is CSVVKAEANTEAFF.

The rearrangement links TRBV6-5 to TRBJ1-1; D is uncertain. The V end was cut by 2 bases, the J end by 7 bases, with 11 bases between. CDR1 is MNHEY, CDR2 SVGAGI, per germline. The CDR3 loop spans 13 amino acids. CDR3 coding DNA: TGTGCCAGCAGTTACACCGGAAGGAGTGAAGCTTTCTTT. It yields the protein CASSYTGRSEAFF.